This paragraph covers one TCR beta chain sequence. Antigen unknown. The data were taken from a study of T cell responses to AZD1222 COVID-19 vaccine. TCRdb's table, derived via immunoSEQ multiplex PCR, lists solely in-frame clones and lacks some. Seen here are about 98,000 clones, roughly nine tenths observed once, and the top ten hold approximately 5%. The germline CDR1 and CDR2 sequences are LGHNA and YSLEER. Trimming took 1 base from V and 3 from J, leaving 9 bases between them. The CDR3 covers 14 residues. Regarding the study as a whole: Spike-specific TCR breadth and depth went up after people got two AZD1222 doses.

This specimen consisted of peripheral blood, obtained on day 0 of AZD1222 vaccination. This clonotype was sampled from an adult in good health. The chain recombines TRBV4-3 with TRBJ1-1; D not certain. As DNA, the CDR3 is TGCGCCAGCAGCCAAGCACACCGGGACACTGAAGCTTTCTTT. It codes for CASSQAHRDTEAFF.